The entry below describes one TCR beta chain. Its antigen remains undetermined. Per-nucleotide qualities are absent, and no much larger clonotype sits a single base away. Using the deep immunoSEQ assay, TCR CDR3 regions were amplified from genomic DNA by multiplex PCR. Genomic DNA extracted from each cell subset was distributed evenly over all wells of several immunoSEQ 96-well plates, and each plate served as one replicate. For unsorted PBMC, approximately 310 ng genomic DNA, equal to 30,000 or so T cell genomes, was loaded into each replicate PCR. Unsorted PBMC genomic DNA was sequenced across ten immunoSEQ deep assay plates. The purified libraries were quantified using a Qubit 3.0 fluorometer, sized with a Bioanalyzer 2100, and then quantified again using the KAPA Library Quantification kit. Every immunoSEQ 96-well plate was sequenced on a separate single-read 150-cycle Illumina NextSeq 550 flow cell. For the original study's pipeline: The immunoSEQ output contained only junctional sequences without quality scores, so filtering could not match that applied to full-length reads. Sequences were annotated with PyIR, a Python wrapper for IgBLAST v1.9, and V/J genes and CDR3 were assigned using IMGT germline references. Reads were filtered out if the reads had weak V/J assignments (E-value above 1e-6), no CDR3, stop codons, out-of-frame junctions, or ambiguous translated residues. V3J clonotypes were defined as sequences sharing an identical inferred V gene, J gene, and CDR3 amino acid sequence. The percentage overlap between two repertoires was calculated by dividing the number of shared unique clonotypes by the size of the smaller repertoire. Three approaches were used to assess repertoire richness: RTK rarefaction, the Chao1 estimator, and Recon v2.1 estimates of unobserved clonotypes. In TCRdb, the immuneACCESS table is reduced to in-frame sequences with V and J assigned. These tables do not hold every clone; where another copy was compared, an unresolved V gene accounts for under half, and the others remain unexplained. V and J calls and clone size are given by that table; D and trimming were obtained from the DNA. This sample lists about half a million clones; about 85% were detected once. The top ten constitute approximately 11% of the sample.

Donors were healthy HIV-negative adults with no recently reported acute infections or vaccinations. Every donor was a Caucasian adult living in Nashville, Tennessee, USA. For unsorted samples, roughly 81 million PBMCs were counted and genomic DNA was extracted with the QIAamp DNA Blood Mini kit. Blood was collected by leukapheresis, and PBMCs were isolated by Ficoll-Histopaque density gradient centrifugation and then cryopreserved in liquid nitrogen vapor phase. This entry is derived from a study of shared clonotypes between healthy human individuals (dated by TCRdb to the early 2020s). Background for the entire study: Three men and two women, aged 18 to 49 years, made up the cohort. To estimate repertoire size and how much clonotypes are shared between individuals, the study performed deep sequencing of blood TCR repertoires from a few healthy adults. To increase sequencing depth and limit assay-specific biases, different laboratories used diverse techniques to prepare libraries and sequence TCR repertoires. Between about 0.9 and 9 billion PBMCs per donor were obtained by leukapheresis. Overall study results and their limits: Because the study included only a small number of donors, the genetic and exposure-history diversity represented was limited. Pairwise subsampling led to the expectation that sequencing depth would affect the degree of clonotype sharing among donors. Only blood was sampled, and tissue TCR repertoires likely differ from those in blood.

Sequencing was performed on PBMCs. This TCR was recovered from a woman aged 40 to 55 in good health. Some clones in this sample may be carry-over from other donors' samples.

CDR3 loop: CASRAPGQGFYGYTF. The bases are TGTGCCAGCAGGGCTCCGGGACAGGGGTTCTATGGCTACACCTTC. The sequence links TRBV6-5 to TRBJ1-2; TRBD1 fits 10 bases in the junction. Germline trimming: 6 bases from V, 4 bases from J; junction bases outside gene matches: 8. From the cysteine through the phenylalanine, the CDR3 covers 15 amino acids. Of the read, only the CDR3 DNA is kept; its 45 bases are in frame from base 1. Based on the germline V gene, the CDR1 and CDR2 sequences are MNHEY and SVGAGI.